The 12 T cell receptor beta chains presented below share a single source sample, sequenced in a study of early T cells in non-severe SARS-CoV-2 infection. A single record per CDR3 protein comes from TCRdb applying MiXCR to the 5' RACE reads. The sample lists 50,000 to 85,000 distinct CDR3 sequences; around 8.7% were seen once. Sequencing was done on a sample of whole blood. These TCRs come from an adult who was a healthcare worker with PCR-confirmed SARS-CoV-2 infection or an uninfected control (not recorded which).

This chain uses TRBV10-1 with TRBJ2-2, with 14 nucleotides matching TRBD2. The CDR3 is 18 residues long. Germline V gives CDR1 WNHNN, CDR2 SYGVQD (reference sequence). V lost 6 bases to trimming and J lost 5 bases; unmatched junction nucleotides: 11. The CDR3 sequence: CASSDPGLAGAATGELFF. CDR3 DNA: TGCGCCAGCAGCGACCCGGGACTAGCGGGAGCTGCGACCGGGGAGCTGTTTTTT.

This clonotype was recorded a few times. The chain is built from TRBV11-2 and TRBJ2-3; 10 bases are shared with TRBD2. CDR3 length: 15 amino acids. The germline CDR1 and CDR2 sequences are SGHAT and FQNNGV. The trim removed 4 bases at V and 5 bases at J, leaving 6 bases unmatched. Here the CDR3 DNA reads TGTGCCAGCAGCTCCCTAGCGGGAGTAGTAGATACGCAGTATTTT. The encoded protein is CASSSLAGVVDTQYF. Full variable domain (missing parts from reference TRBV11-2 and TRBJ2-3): EAGVAQSPRYKIIEKRQSVAFWCNPISGHATLYWYQQILGQGPKLLIQFQNNGVVDDSQLPKDRFSAERLKGVDSTLKIQPAKLEDSAVYLCASSSLAGVVDTQYFGPGTRLTVL.

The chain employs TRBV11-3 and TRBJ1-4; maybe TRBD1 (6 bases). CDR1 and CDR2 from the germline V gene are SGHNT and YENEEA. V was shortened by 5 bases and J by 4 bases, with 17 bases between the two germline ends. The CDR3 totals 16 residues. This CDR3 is CASSPSMGGGNEKLFF. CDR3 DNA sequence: TGTGCCAGCAGCCCATCCATGGGGGGCGGTAATGAAAAACTGTTTTTT.

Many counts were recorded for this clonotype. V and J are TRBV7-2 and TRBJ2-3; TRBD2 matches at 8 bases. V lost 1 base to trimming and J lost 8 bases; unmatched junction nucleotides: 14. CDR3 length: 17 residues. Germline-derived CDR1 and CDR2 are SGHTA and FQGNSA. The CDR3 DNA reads TGTGCCAGCAGCTTAGTAGGAGGGCTAGCGGGCTTCGGTACGCAGTATTTT. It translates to CASSLVGGLAGFGTQYF.

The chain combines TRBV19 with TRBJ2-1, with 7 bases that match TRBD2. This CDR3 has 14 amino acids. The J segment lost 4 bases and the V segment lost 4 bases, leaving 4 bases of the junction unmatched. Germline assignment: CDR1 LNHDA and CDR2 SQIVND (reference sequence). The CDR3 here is CASSKAGSYNEQFF. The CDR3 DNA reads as TGTGCCAGTAGTAAAGCGGGATCTTACAATGAGCAGTTCTTC.

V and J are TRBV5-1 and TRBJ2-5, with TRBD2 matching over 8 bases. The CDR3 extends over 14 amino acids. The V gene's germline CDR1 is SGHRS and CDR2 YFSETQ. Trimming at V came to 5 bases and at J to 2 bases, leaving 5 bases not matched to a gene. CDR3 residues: CASSTGGPQETQYF. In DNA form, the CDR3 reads TGCGCCAGCAGTACGGGAGGGCCGCAAGAGACCCAGTACTTC. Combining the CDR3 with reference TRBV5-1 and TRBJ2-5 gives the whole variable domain KAGVTQTPRYLIKTRGQQVTLSCSPISGHRSVSWYQQTPGQGLQFLFEYFSETQRNKGNFPGRFSGRQFSNSRSEMNVSTLELGDSALYLCASSTGGPQETQYFGPGTRLLVL.

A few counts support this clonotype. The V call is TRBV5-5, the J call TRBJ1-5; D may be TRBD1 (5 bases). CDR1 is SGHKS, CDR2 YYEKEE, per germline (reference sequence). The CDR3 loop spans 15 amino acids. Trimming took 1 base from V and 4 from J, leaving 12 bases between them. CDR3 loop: CASSLLGEINQPQHF. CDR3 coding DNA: TGTGCCAGCAGCTTGCTAGGGGAGATTAATCAGCCCCAGCATTTT.

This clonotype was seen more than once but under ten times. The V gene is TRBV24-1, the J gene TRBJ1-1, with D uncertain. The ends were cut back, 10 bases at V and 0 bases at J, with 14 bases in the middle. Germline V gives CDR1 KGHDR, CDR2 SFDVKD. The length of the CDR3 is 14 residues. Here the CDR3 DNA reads TGTGCCACGTCCTCCGGGAGCCTGAACACTGAAGCTTTCTTT. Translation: CATSSGSLNTEAFF.

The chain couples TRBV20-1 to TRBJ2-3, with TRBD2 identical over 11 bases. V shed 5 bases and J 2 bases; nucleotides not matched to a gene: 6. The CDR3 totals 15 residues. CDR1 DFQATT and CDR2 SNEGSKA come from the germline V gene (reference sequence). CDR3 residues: CSAGTSGPTTDTQYF. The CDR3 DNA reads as TGCAGTGCTGGGACTAGCGGACCAACCACAGATACGCAGTATTTT.

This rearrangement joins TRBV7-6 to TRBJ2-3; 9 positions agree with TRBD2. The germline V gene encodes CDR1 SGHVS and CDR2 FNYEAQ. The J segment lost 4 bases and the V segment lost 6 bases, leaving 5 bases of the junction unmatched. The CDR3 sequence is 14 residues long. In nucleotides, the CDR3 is TGTGCCAGCAGAGAACTAGCGGGCCCAGATACGCAGTATTTT. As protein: CASRELAGPDTQYF.

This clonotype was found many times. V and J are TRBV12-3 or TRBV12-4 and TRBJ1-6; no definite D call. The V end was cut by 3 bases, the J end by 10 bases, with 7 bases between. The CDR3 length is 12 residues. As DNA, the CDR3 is TGTGCCAGCAGTTTTCCGGACTCACCCCTCCACTTT. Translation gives CASSFPDSPLHF.

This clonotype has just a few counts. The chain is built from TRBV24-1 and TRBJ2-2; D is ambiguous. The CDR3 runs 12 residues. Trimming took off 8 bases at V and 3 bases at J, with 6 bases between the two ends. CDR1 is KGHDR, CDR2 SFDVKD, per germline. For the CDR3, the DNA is TGTGCCACCAAGAAGGACACCGGGGAGCTGTTTTTT. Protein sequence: CATKKDTGELFF.